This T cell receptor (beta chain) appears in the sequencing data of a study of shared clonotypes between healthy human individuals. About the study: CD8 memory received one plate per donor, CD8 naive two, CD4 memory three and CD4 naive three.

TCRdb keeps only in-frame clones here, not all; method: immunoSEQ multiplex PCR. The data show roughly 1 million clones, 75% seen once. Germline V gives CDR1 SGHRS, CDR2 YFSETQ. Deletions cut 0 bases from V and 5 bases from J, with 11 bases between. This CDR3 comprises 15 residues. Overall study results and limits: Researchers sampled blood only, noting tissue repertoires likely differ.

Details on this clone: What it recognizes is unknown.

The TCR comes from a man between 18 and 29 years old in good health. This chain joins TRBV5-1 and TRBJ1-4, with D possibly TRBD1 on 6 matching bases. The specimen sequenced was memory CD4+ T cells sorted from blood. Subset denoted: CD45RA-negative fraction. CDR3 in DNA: TGCGCCAGCAGCTTGGAGGGGACATGGAATGAAAAACTGTTTTTT. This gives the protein CASSLEGTWNEKLFF.